One sample yielded the 13 T cell receptor beta chains listed below, sequenced in a study of T-cell reconstitution after alpha-beta-depleted transplantation in children. Molecular barcoding with unique molecular identifiers was used for the TCRbeta library. One entry per CDR3 protein, called by TCRdb with MiXCR from the PCR reads. This repertoire shows 500,000 or so distinct CDR3 sequences, 30% to 35% found once; its top ten account for around 2.5%. The material sequenced was PBMCs from the stem cell graft donor, taken from the stem cell graft. These receptors all stem from a human donor who donated a stem cell graft to a child with aplastic anemia.

The chain joins TRBV7-9 to TRBJ2-1; 8 bases map to TRBD1. V trimming: 5 bases; J trimming: 4 bases; junction bases outside the gene matches: 10. The germline CDR1 and CDR2 sequences are SEHNR and FQNEAQ (reference sequence). The CDR3 loop spans 16 amino acids. The CDR3 here is CASSKRGTGEYNEQFF. CDR3 DNA sequence: TGTGCCAGCAGCAAAAGGGGGACAGGCGAGTACAATGAGCAGTTCTTC.

The genes are TRBV2 and TRBJ1-2; TRBD1 might be the D (6 bases). Trimming took off 3 bases at V and 2 bases at J, with 19 bases between the two ends. From germline, CDR1 is SNHLY and CDR2 FYNNEI. The CDR3 consists of 17 residues. The CDR3 here is CASSETRGLVRNYGYTF. The CDR3 DNA reads as TGTGCCAGCAGTGAGACCAGGGGTCTAGTGAGGAACTATGGCTACACCTTC.

This clonotype was found a few times. The V call is TRBV5-1, the J call TRBJ2-3; TRBD2 matches at 11 bases. CDR3 size: 16 residues. Germline lookup yields CDR1 SGHRS and CDR2 YFSETQ. V gave up 0 bases and J gave up 6 bases; unmatched junction bases: 6. CDR3: CASSLGGTSGVDTQYF. The DNA for the CDR3 is TGCGCCAGCAGCTTGGGGGGGACTAGCGGAGTGGATACGCAGTATTTT.

This clonotype has just a few counts. The gene calls are TRBV20-1 and TRBJ2-7; D is perhaps TRBD1 (5 bases). V shed 0 bases and J shed 3 bases, with 15 bases lying between them. Germline-derived CDR1 and CDR2 are DFQATT and SNEGSKA (reference sequence). The CDR3 spans 15 residues. Written as DNA, the CDR3 is TGCAGTGCTAGAGATGCAGGCAGGGCGAACTACGAGCAGTACTTC. Encoded protein: CSARDAGRANYEQYF.

This clonotype was counted a few times. The chain recombines TRBV27 with TRBJ1-1, with D hard to call. Germline-derived CDR1 and CDR2 are MNHEY and SMNVEV (reference sequence). The germline V and J ends were trimmed by 7 bases and 1 base, with 16 bases remaining between them. CDR3 length: 15 residues. This chain's CDR3 is CASTSSGPRNTEAFF. CDR3 in DNA: TGTGCCAGCACATCATCGGGTCCCAGGAACACTGAAGCTTTCTTT.

V usage is TRBV12-3 or TRBV12-4 and J usage is TRBJ2-5, with D possibly TRBD2 on 5 matching bases. The CDR3 runs 15 residues. V lost 6 bases, J lost 3 bases, and 17 bases lay in between. The CDR3 protein is CASRLGPRAEETQYF. CDR3 nucleotides: TGTGCCAGCAGACTAGGGCCCCGTGCGGAAGAGACCCAGTACTTC.

The genes are TRBV20-1 and TRBJ1-4; D is undetermined. V lost 6 bases and J 4 bases, leaving 9 bases between the germline ends. The germline V gene has CDR1 DFQATT and CDR2 SNEGSKA (reference sequence). CDR3 length: 12 residues. Here the CDR3 reads CSAGSINEKLFF. The CDR3 DNA reads TGCAGTGCGGGCAGTATTAATGAAAAACTGTTTTTT.

V is TRBV27 and J is TRBJ2-7; D is undetermined. V lost 3 bases to trimming and J lost 0 bases, with 9 bases between them. The CDR3 length is 14 residues. From germline, CDR1 is MNHEY and CDR2 SMNVEV (reference sequence). CDR3 nucleotides: TGTGCCAGCAGTTTGCAACTGGACTCCTACGAGCAGTACTTC. It encodes CASSLQLDSYEQYF.

The chain joins TRBV5-1 to TRBJ2-3, with 9 positions matching TRBD2. Germline CDR1 SGHRS, CDR2 YFSETQ. The CDR3 contains 16 residues. Unmatched junction bases numbered 5, after V lost 0 bases and J lost 3 bases. The CDR3 bases are TGCGCCAGCAGCTTGGCGGCGCTAGCGGGAACAGATACGCAGTATTTT. This gives the protein CASSLAALAGTDTQYF.

This chain joins TRBV7-2 and TRBJ1-2, with a weak D call TRBD1 (5 bases). The CDR3 covers 15 residues. V was clipped by 1 base and J by 4 bases, with 13 bases between them. Germline loops: CDR1 SGHTA, CDR2 FQGNSA. The CDR3 is CASSLEVRTPYGYTF. CDR3 DNA sequence: TGTGCCAGCAGCTTAGAAGTGAGGACACCCTATGGCTACACCTTC. Using reference TRBV7-2 and TRBJ1-2 for the parts outside the CDR3, the full variable domain is GAGVSQSPSNKVTEKGKDVELRCDPISGHTALYWYRQSLGQGLEFLIYFQGNSAPDKSGLPSDRFSAERTGGSVSTLTIQRTQQEDSAVYLCASSLEVRTPYGYTFGSGTRLTVV.

The genes are TRBV12-3 or TRBV12-4 and TRBJ2-3; the match to TRBD2 covers 11 bases. Trimming removed 6 bases from V and 0 bases from J; junction bases left unmatched: 5. CDR3 length equals 16 residues. In nucleotides, the CDR3 is TGTGCCAGCAGCCAGGTAGCGGGAGGGAGCACAGATACGCAGTATTTT. Encoded protein: CASSQVAGGSTDTQYF.

This clonotype has only a few counts. The chain couples TRBV30 to TRBJ2-6, with D perhaps given as TRBD1 or TRBD2 (6 bases each). Trimming removed 0 bases at V and 3 bases at J, with 9 bases between. Looked up from germline, CDR1 is GTSNPN and CDR2 is SVGIG (reference sequence). This CDR3 spans 15 amino acids. The CDR3 sequence is CAWSVGGYGANVLTF. The CDR3 nucleotides read TGTGCCTGGAGTGTAGGGGGGTATGGGGCCAACGTCCTGACTTTC.

This clonotype has a handful of counts. V usage is TRBV20-1 and J usage is TRBJ1-2, with no clear D. Trimming left V 0 bases short and J 1 base short, with 12 bases between. The CDR3 is 15 residues long. The germline V gene has CDR1 DFQATT and CDR2 SNEGSKA (reference sequence). The CDR3 sequence: CSARDSRVLNYGYTF. The CDR3 region has the DNA TGCAGTGCTAGAGATTCACGGGTCCTTAACTATGGCTACACCTTC.